The T cell receptor (beta chain) under discussion was sequenced for a study of PD-L1 blockade in urothelial cancer. Study as a whole: T cells were recovered from blood samples at a median of roughly 150,000.

The CDR3 is 13 amino acids. Trimming pared 4 bases from V and 3 bases from J, leaving 10 bases between. Germline V gene data show CDR1 as MNHNY and CDR2 as SVGAGI (reference sequence). Time point: pretreatment peripheral blood. A total of 1 to 8 samples per patient were collected pretreatment and on-treatment. This table comes from immunoSEQ multiplex PCR, and its TCRdb copy is limited to in-frame clones, with some not included. Among around 79,000 clones listed, around four fifths were seen once. The sequenced sample was PBMCs, obtained around atezolizumab (anti-PD-L1) treatment. The chain combines TRBV6-6 with TRBJ2-7, with D uncertain. The TCR comes from a man in his forties with urothelial cancer. The CDR3 protein is CASSSGTVYEQYF. The DNA for the CDR3 is TGTGCCAGCAGTTCCGGTACAGTCTACGAGCAGTACTTC.